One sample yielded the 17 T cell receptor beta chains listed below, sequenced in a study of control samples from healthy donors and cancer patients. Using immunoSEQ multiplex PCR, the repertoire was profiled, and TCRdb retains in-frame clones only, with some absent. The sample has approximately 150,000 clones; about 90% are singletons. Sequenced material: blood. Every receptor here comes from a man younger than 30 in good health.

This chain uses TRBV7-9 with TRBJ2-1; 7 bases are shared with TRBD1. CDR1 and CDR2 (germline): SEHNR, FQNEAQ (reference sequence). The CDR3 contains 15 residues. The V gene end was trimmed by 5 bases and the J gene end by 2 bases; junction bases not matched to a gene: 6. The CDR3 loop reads CASSPPGTAYNEQFF. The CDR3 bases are TGTGCCAGCAGCCCTCCCGGGACAGCCTACAATGAGCAGTTCTTC. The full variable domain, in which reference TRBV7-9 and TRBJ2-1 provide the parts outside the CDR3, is DTGVSQNPRHKITKRGQNVTFRCDPISEHNRLYWYRQTLGQGPEFLTYFQNEAQLEKSRLLSDRFSAERPKGSFSTLEIQRTEQGDSAMYLCASSPPGTAYNEQFFGPGTRLTVL.

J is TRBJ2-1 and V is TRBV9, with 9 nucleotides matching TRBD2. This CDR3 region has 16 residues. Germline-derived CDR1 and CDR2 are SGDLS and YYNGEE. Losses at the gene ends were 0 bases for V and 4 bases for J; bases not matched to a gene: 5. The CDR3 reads CASSVGSGGLYNEQFF. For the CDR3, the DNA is TGTGCCAGCAGCGTAGGGAGCGGGGGGCTGTACAATGAGCAGTTCTTC.

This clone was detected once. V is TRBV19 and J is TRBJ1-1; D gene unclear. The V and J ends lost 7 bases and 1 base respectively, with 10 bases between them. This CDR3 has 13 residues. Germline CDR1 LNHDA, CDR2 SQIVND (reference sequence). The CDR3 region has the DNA TGTGCCAGTACTGGACGGTCGAACACTGAAGCTTTCTTT. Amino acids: CASTGRSNTEAFF.

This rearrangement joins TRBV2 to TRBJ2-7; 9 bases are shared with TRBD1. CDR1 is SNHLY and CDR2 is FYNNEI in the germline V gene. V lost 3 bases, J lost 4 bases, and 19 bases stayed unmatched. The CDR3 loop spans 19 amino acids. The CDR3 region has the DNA TGTGCCAGCAGTGACCTCGAGACGGGACAGGGTTATATTCGATACGAGCAGTACTTC. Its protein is CASSDLETGQGYIRYEQYF.

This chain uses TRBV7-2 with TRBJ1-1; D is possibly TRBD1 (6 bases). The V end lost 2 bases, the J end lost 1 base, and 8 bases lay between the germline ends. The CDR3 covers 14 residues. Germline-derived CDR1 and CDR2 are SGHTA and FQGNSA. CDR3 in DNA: TGTGCCAGCAGCTTACGGACAGAGAACACTGAAGCTTTCTTT. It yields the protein CASSLRTENTEAFF.

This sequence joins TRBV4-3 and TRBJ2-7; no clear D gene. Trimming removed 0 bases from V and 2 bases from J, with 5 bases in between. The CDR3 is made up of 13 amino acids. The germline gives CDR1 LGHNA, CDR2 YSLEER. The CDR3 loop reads CASSQDTPYEQYF. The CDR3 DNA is TGCGCCAGCAGCCAAGATACCCCCTACGAGCAGTACTTC.

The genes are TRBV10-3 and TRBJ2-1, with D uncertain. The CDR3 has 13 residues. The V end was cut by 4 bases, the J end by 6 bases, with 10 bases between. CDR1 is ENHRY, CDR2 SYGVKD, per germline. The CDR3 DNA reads TGTGCCATCAGTGTGGACGGTTCCAATGAGCAGTTCTTC. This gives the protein CAISVDGSNEQFF.

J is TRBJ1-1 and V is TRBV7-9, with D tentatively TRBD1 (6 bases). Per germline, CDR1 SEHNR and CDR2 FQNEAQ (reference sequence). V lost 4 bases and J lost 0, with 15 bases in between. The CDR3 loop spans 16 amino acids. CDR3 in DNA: TGTGCCAGCAGCTCTCGGGATGGGGGCTTGAACACTGAAGCTTTCTTT. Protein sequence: CASSSRDGGLNTEAFF.

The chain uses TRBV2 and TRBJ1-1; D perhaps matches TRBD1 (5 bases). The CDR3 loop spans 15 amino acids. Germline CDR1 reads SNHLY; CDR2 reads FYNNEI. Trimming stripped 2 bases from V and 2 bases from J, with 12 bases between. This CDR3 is CASSESPGPNTEAFF. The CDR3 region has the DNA TGTGCCAGCAGTGAATCGCCAGGGCCCAACACTGAAGCTTTCTTT.

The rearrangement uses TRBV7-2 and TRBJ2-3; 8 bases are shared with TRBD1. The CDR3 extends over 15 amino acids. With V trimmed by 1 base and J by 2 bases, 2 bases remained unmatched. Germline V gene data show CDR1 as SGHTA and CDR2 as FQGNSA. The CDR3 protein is CASSLGTGITDTQYF. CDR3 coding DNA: TGTGCCAGCAGCTTAGGGACAGGGATCACAGATACGCAGTATTTT.

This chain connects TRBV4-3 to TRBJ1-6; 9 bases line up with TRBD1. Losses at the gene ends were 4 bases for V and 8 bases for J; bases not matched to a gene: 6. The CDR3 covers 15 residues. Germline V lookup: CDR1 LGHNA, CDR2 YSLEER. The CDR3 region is CASSPYRGQDSPLHF. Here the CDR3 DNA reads TGCGCCAGCAGCCCCTACAGGGGGCAGGATTCACCCCTCCACTTT.

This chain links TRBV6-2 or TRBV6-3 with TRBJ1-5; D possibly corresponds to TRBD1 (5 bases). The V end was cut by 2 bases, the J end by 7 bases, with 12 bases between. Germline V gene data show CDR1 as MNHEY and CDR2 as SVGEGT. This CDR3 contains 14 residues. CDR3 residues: CASSYTTGQQPQHF. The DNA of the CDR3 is TGTGCCAGCAGTTACACCACGGGGCAGCAGCCCCAGCATTTT.

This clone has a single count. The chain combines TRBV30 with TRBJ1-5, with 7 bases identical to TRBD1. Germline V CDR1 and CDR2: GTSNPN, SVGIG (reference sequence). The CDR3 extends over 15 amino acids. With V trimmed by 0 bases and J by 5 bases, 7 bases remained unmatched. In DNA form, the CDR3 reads TGTGCCTGGAGTGTAGGTCCAGGGGGGGATCAGCCCCAGCATTTT. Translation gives CAWSVGPGGDQPQHF.

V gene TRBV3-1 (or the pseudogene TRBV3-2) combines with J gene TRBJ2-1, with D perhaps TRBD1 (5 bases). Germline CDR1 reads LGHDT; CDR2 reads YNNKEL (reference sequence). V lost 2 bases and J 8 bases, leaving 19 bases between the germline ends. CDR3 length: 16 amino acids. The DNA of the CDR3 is TGTGCCAGCAGCCAATGGGGCATCGGGTTTTGGGATGAGCAGTTCTTC. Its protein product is CASSQWGIGFWDEQFF.

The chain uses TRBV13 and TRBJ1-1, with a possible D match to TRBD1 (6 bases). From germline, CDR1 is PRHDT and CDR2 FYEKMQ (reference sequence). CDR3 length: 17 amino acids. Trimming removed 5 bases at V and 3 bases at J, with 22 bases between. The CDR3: CASSPSDRPKRDTEAFF. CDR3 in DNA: TGTGCCAGCAGCCCGTCCGACAGGCCAAAAAGGGACACTGAAGCTTTCTTT.

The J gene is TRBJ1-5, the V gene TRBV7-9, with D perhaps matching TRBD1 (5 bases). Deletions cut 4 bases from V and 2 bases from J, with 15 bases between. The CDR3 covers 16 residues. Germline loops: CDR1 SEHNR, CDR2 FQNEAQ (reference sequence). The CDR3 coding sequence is TGTGCCAGCAGCTACTCAGGGATTGGGGGCAATCAGCCCCAGCATTTT. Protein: CASSYSGIGGNQPQHF.

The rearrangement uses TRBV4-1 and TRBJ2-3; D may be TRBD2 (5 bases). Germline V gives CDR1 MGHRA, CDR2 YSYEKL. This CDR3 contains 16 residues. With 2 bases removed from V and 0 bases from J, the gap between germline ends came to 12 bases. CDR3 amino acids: CASSQKDGISTDTQYF. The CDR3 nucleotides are TGCGCCAGCAGCCAAAAGGACGGGATAAGCACAGATACGCAGTATTTT.